These 9 T cell receptor beta chains were all obtained from the same sample, sequenced in a study of T cell responses to AZD1222 COVID-19 vaccine. Generated by immunoSEQ multiplex PCR, the TCRdb table keeps only in-frame clones and is missing some. The repertoire holds about 120,000 clones, with about 91% as singletons. The sample in question was peripheral blood, obtained 28 days after the second AZD1222 dose. These receptors were collected from an adult who received the AZD1222 COVID-19 vaccine.

This chain uses TRBV11-2 with TRBJ1-2, with 11 nucleotides matching TRBD1. From germline, CDR1 is SGHAT and CDR2 FQNNGV. The CDR3 is 13 residues long. The V and J ends lost 5 bases and 7 bases, in that order; junction bases with no gene match: 3. CDR3 in DNA: TGTGCCAGCAGCGGACAGGGGGCGCGTGGCTACACCTTC. This gives the protein CASSGQGARGYTF. Supplemented by reference TRBV11-2 and TRBJ1-2, the full variable domain reads EAGVAQSPRYKIIEKRQSVAFWCNPISGHATLYWYQQILGQGPKLLIQFQNNGVVDDSQLPKDRFSAERLKGVDSTLKIQPAKLEDSAVYLCASSGQGARGYTFGSGTRLTVV.

The chain joins TRBV6-1 to TRBJ1-2; D is possibly TRBD1 (6 bases). V was shortened by 2 bases and J by 8 bases, with 18 bases between the two germline ends. The CDR3 totals 15 residues. Looked up from germline, CDR1 is MNHNS and CDR2 is SASEGT. In DNA, the CDR3 is TGTGCCAGCAGTGAAAATGGATCGGGGGGCTTGGGCTACACCTTC. Translated: CASSENGSGGLGYTF.

The chain has TRBV3-1 (or the pseudogene TRBV3-2) and TRBJ2-2, with 7 bases fitting TRBD1. The J segment lost 5 bases and the V segment lost 1 base, leaving 7 bases of the junction unmatched. Germline V lookup: CDR1 LGHDT, CDR2 YNNKEL (reference sequence). The CDR3 extends over 16 amino acids. The CDR3 loop is CASSQVVGGETGELFF. In nucleotides, the CDR3 is TGTGCCAGCAGCCAAGTGGTAGGGGGCGAAACCGGGGAGCTGTTTTTT.

In its sample, this clone was seen once. The V gene is TRBV5-1, the J gene TRBJ2-2, with 7 bases lining up with TRBD1. V was clipped by 4 bases and J by 4 bases; unmatched bases: 4. CDR1 is SGHRS, CDR2 YFSETQ, per germline. The CDR3 runs 14 residues. In DNA form, the CDR3 reads TGCGCCAGCAGCGTAACAGGGGCCACCGGGGAGCTGTTTTTT. Translation gives CASSVTGATGELFF.

The gene calls are TRBV4-3 and TRBJ2-1; D unresolved. V was trimmed by 0 bases and J by 0 bases, leaving 12 bases between them. Germline V gives CDR1 LGHNA, CDR2 YSLEER. This CDR3 has 17 residues. The CDR3 protein is CASSQEGSGSSYNEQFF. The CDR3 DNA reads TGCGCCAGCAGCCAAGAGGGTTCGGGCAGCTCCTACAATGAGCAGTTCTTC.

CDR3 sequence reads: CASSEGERDEQFF. The CDR3 DNA sequence: TGTGCCAGCAGCGAAGGGGAGAGGGATGAGCAGTTCTTC. This rearrangement joins TRBV6-4 to TRBJ2-1; D is possibly TRBD1 or TRBD2 (5 bases each). CDR1 is MRHNA and CDR2 is SNTAGT in the germline V gene. This CDR3 contains 13 residues. V lost 6 bases, J lost 8 bases, and 14 bases lay in between.

This chain links TRBV9 with TRBJ2-6; 8 nucleotides align to TRBD2. The germline V gene encodes CDR1 SGDLS and CDR2 YYNGEE. There are 19 residues in the CDR3. J lost 3 bases, V lost 3 bases, and 14 bases had no gene match. CDR3 amino acids: CASSAGGIGSGVGANVLTF. CDR3 coding DNA: TGTGCCAGCAGCGCCGGAGGGATCGGTAGCGGGGTTGGGGCCAACGTCCTGACTTTC.

The CDR3 DNA reads as TGTGCCAGTAGTATGCAAGGGAATCAGCCCCAGCATTTT. This sequence encodes CASSMQGNQPQHF. The chain is built from TRBV19 and TRBJ1-5; D is unclear. Trimming took off 3 bases at V and 4 bases at J, with 7 bases between the two ends. This CDR3 is built from 13 residues. Germline CDR1 and CDR2: LNHDA and SQIVND (reference sequence). The full variable domain, its missing parts supplied by reference TRBV19 and TRBJ1-5, is DGGITQSPKYLFRKEGQNVTLSCEQNLNHDAMYWYRQDPGQGLRLIYYSQIVNDFQKGDIAEGYSVSREKKESFPLTVTSAQKNPTAFYLCASSMQGNQPQHFGDGTRLSIL.

J is TRBJ2-7 and V is TRBV5-1, with D possibly matching TRBD1 (5 bases). Germline CDR1 and CDR2: SGHRS and YFSETQ. Trimming took off 5 bases at V and 6 bases at J, with 15 bases between the two ends. The CDR3 is 13 residues long. The CDR3 DNA reads TGCGCCAGCAGACTGGTAGACAGTATCGAGCAGTACTTC. Protein product: CASRLVDSIEQYF.